The 27 T cell receptor beta chains below were found in one sample sequenced in a study of pediatric ulcerative colitis. TCRdb's copy holds only in-frame clones and misses some; the assay was immunoSEQ multiplex PCR. This table has about 36,000 clones, less than 90% appearing once. Material: blood. These receptors originate from a girl aged 10 to 17 with moderate ulcerative colitis.

In its sample, this clone was seen a few times. The chain carries TRBV5-6 and TRBJ1-1; D ambiguous. The CDR3 has 14 residues. The V end lost 2 bases, the J end lost 0 bases, and 8 bases lay between the germline ends. From germline, CDR1 is SGHDT and CDR2 YYEEEE. The CDR3 DNA is TGTGCCAGCAGCTTAAGCGGATTGAACACTGAAGCTTTCTTT. Its protein product is CASSLSGLNTEAFF.

V gene TRBV10-1 combines with J gene TRBJ2-2; the D gene is possibly TRBD2 (6 bases). Per germline, CDR1 WNHNN and CDR2 SYGVQD (reference sequence). V lost 6 bases, J lost 3 bases, and 11 bases lay in between. The CDR3 covers 14 residues. The CDR3 DNA sequence: TGCGCCAGCAGCAGGGAGGTGGACACCGGGGAGCTGTTTTTT. As protein: CASSREVDTGELFF.

This chain connects TRBV18 to TRBJ2-5; D remains unclear. This CDR3 has 14 amino acids. Looked up from germline, CDR1 is KGHSH and CDR2 is LQKENI. V shed 0 bases and J shed 1 base, with 6 bases lying between them. In DNA form, the CDR3 reads TGTGCCAGCTCACCACCGGGCTCCCAAGAGACCCAGTACTTC. Residues: CASSPPGSQETQYF.

The chain has TRBV4-1 and TRBJ2-2; D is perhaps TRBD1 (6 bases). Germline CDR1 and CDR2: MGHRA and YSYEKL. This CDR3 is 18 amino acids long. Deletions cut 0 bases from V and 1 base from J, with 15 bases between. The CDR3 protein is CASSQDHSETGNTGELFF. In DNA, the CDR3 is TGCGCCAGCAGCCAAGACCATAGTGAGACAGGGAACACCGGGGAGCTGTTTTTT.

The chain is built from TRBV5-6 and TRBJ2-7; D is unresolved. This CDR3 spans 12 amino acids. CDR1 is SGHDT, CDR2 YYEEEE, per germline. V was cut by 3 bases and J by 6 bases, with 10 bases left in between. CDR3 nucleotide sequence: TGTGCCAGCAGCTCTATGCCGCGCGAGCAGTACTTC. Translation: CASSSMPREQYF.

The V and J genes are TRBV2 and TRBJ2-6, with TRBD2 identical over 8 bases. With 4 bases clipped from V and 0 bases from J, the junction kept 8 bases outside the gene matches. The CDR3 totals 18 residues. Germline-derived CDR1 and CDR2 are SNHLY and FYNNEI. CDR3 amino acids: CASSARGGYISGANVLTF. The CDR3 DNA follows: TGTGCCAGCAGTGCACGGGGGGGTTACATCTCTGGGGCCAACGTCCTGACTTTC.

The rearrangement links TRBV7-7 to TRBJ2-7, with 10 positions matching TRBD2. The CDR3 loop spans 17 amino acids. V lost 2 bases and J lost 4; bases outside the gene matches: 11. Germline V gene lookup returns CDR1 SSHAT and CDR2 FNYEAQ (reference sequence). The CDR3 spells CASSLPPPAGGRYEQYF. The CDR3, as DNA: TGTGCCAGCAGCTTACCCCCGCCAGCGGGAGGGCGGTACGAGCAGTACTTC.

The V and J genes are TRBV7-2 and TRBJ2-7; 9 bases fit TRBD1. CDR1 SGHTA and CDR2 FQGNSA come from the germline V gene. J was trimmed by 3 bases and V by 6 bases; bases with no gene match: 6. This CDR3 contains 14 residues. Here the CDR3 reads CASRAGTGSYEQYF. The CDR3 coding sequence is TGTGCCAGCAGGGCCGGGACAGGGAGCTACGAGCAGTACTTC.

The chain has TRBV30 and TRBJ1-1; 7 bases align to TRBD1. The V gene's germline CDR1 is GTSNPN and CDR2 SVGIG (reference sequence). Losses at the gene ends were 3 bases for V and 0 bases for J; bases not matched to a gene: 4. The CDR3 runs 14 residues. The CDR3 region has the DNA TGTGCCTGGAGCCCAGGGGGAATGAACACTGAAGCTTTCTTT. Protein sequence: CAWSPGGMNTEAFF.

V and J are TRBV6-1 and TRBJ1-5; D uncertain. The CDR3 is made up of 14 amino acids. CDR1 is MNHNS and CDR2 is SASEGT in the germline V gene. Deletions cut 6 bases from V and 1 base from J, with 10 bases between. CDR3 in DNA: TGTGCCAGCAGGGAGATTAGGAGCAATCAGCCCCAGCATTTT. This codes for CASREIRSNQPQHF.

This chain links TRBV4-1 with TRBJ1-1, with D unresolved. Trimming stripped 1 base from V and 11 bases from J, with 11 bases between. The germline V gene encodes CDR1 MGHRA and CDR2 YSYEKL. CDR3 length equals 12 residues. The CDR3 DNA sequence: TGCGCCAGCAGCCAAGTGTGGGGAGAGGCTTTCTTT. It specifies CASSQVWGEAFF.

The V and J genes are TRBV7-2 and TRBJ2-5; D perhaps matches TRBD2 (5 bases). V lost 2 bases and J 5 bases, leaving 12 bases between the germline ends. Germline assignment: CDR1 SGHTA and CDR2 FQGNSA. The CDR3 is 14 amino acids. DNA of the CDR3: TGTGCCAGCAGCTTATCTGCAGCGGTGGAGACCCAGTACTTC. Translated: CASSLSAAVETQYF.

The CDR3 sequence: CASSIDRRGSYEQYF. The CDR3 nucleotides read TGTGCCAGTAGTATAGATCGGCGGGGCTCCTACGAGCAGTACTTC. The rearrangement links TRBV19 to TRBJ2-7; a weak D match, TRBD2 (6 bases). The CDR3 is made up of 15 amino acids. V was cut by 0 bases and J by 0 bases, with 9 bases left in between. Germline V gene lookup returns CDR1 LNHDA and CDR2 SQIVND (reference sequence).

The rearrangement links TRBV4-2 to TRBJ2-2; 11 positions agree with TRBD2. The CDR3 loop spans 15 amino acids. Germline CDR1 reads LGHNA; CDR2 reads YNFKEQ. After removal of 2 bases from V and 6 bases from J, the junction contained 2 bases not matched to a gene. The CDR3 protein is CASSQLAGGSGELFF. CDR3 in DNA: TGTGCCAGCAGCCAACTAGCGGGGGGCTCCGGGGAGCTGTTTTTT.

The chain uses TRBV5-8 and TRBJ1-4, with 9 bases identical to TRBD1. The V segment lost 0 bases and the J segment 0 bases; nucleotides outside the gene matches: 3. The CDR3 runs to 17 residues. Germline V CDR1 and CDR2: SGHTS, YDEGEE. The CDR3 region has the DNA TGTGCCAGCAGCTTGGAGGGACAGGGATCAACTAATGAAAAACTGTTTTTT. It encodes CASSLEGQGSTNEKLFF.

The rearrangement links TRBV19 to TRBJ1-1; TRBD1 agrees at 9 bases. The CDR3 runs 18 residues. V lost 4 bases to trimming and J lost 5 bases; unmatched junction nucleotides: 17. The V gene's germline CDR1 is LNHDA and CDR2 SQIVND (reference sequence). CDR3 loop: CASSTTPGQGGDRTEAFF. Written as DNA, the CDR3 is TGTGCCAGTAGTACCACCCCGGGACAGGGAGGCGACCGAACTGAAGCTTTCTTT.

CDR3 in amino acids: CASTSDSSGNTIYF. CDR3 DNA sequence: TGTGCCAGCACCTCGGACAGCTCTGGAAACACCATATATTTT. The chain employs TRBV7-2 and TRBJ1-3, with a possible D match to TRBD1 (6 bases). There are 14 residues in the CDR3. V gave up 7 bases and J gave up 0 bases, with 10 bases separating them. CDR1 is SGHTA, CDR2 FQGNSA, per germline.

V gene TRBV14 combines with J gene TRBJ2-7, with TRBD2 matching over 7 bases. The length of the CDR3 is 14 residues. Trimming took 8 bases from V and 1 from J; bases not matched to a gene: 8. Germline-derived CDR1 and CDR2 are SGHDN and FVKESK. The CDR3 coding sequence is TGTGCCAGCGCTATCGGACTAGGGTCCTACGAGCAGTACTTC. It is translated as CASAIGLGSYEQYF.

This chain joins TRBV18 and TRBJ1-5; D gene ambiguous. V was shortened by 6 bases and J by 0 bases, with 12 bases between the two germline ends. This CDR3 is built from 15 residues. CDR1 and CDR2 (germline): KGHSH, LQKENI. The CDR3 DNA reads as TGTGCCAGCTCTCTAGCATCGAGTAGCAATCAGCCCCAGCATTTT. Its translation is CASSLASSSNQPQHF.

The chain combines TRBV7-2 with TRBJ1-1; no clear D gene. V lost 4 bases and J 7 bases, leaving 16 bases between the germline ends. This CDR3 region has 14 residues. CDR1 and CDR2 (germline): SGHTA, FQGNSA. The CDR3 DNA follows: TGTGCCAGCAGCTCCGGGAACCCACCTCTTGAAGCTTTCTTT. Translating gives CASSSGNPPLEAFF. Combining the CDR3 with reference TRBV7-2 and TRBJ1-1 gives the whole variable domain GAGVSQSPSNKVTEKGKDVELRCDPISGHTALYWYRQSLGQGLEFLIYFQGNSAPDKSGLPSDRFSAERTGGSVSTLTIQRTQQEDSAVYLCASSSGNPPLEAFFGQGTRLTVV.

This chain links TRBV27 with TRBJ2-6; D is ambiguous. Germline CDR1 is MNHEY and CDR2 is SMNVEV (reference sequence). The CDR3 loop spans 15 amino acids. Between the trimmed V and J ends, which lost 5 bases and 2 bases, there was a span of 10 bases. CDR3 in DNA: TGTGCCAGCAGTGTCTACATGACTGGGGCCAACGTCCTGACTTTC. Encoded protein: CASSVYMTGANVLTF.

This sequence joins TRBV5-1 and TRBJ2-5; 11 bases are a match to TRBD1. This CDR3 has 18 residues. Germline CDR1 SGHRS, CDR2 YFSETQ. J gave up 5 bases and V 0 bases, and 12 bases lay outside the gene matches. The CDR3 sequence is CASSLGAGTGGFDETQYF. CDR3 bases: TGCGCCAGCAGCTTGGGTGCCGGGACAGGGGGTTTCGATGAGACCCAGTACTTC.

The gene calls are TRBV27 and TRBJ2-3; 7 bases match TRBD2. After removal of 6 bases from V and 3 bases from J, the junction contained 9 bases not matched to a gene. Looked up from germline, CDR1 is MNHEY and CDR2 is SMNVEV (reference sequence). The CDR3 sequence is 15 residues long. In DNA form, the CDR3 reads TGTGCCAGCAGCACTCTAGCGGATAATACAGATACGCAGTATTTT. Residues: CASSTLADNTDTQYF.

Here the CDR3 DNA reads TGTGCCAGCAGCGACCCCGGGACAGGGGACCATGGCTACACCTTC. Protein: CASSDPGTGDHGYTF. V and J are TRBV7-9 and TRBJ1-2, with 10 bases that match TRBD1. V was pared by 5 bases and J by 6 bases, with 9 bases of the junction left unmatched. Per germline, CDR1 SEHNR and CDR2 FQNEAQ (reference sequence). The CDR3 is 15 residues long.

The chain recombines TRBV19 with TRBJ2-1, with 7 bases lining up with TRBD2. Germline-derived CDR1 and CDR2 are LNHDA and SQIVND (reference sequence). The CDR3 has 15 amino acids. Germline trimming cut 6 bases from V and 2 bases from J; bases unmatched to any gene: 7. The chain's CDR3 is CASRPTSNTYNEQFF. The CDR3, as DNA: TGTGCCAGTAGACCGACTAGCAACACCTACAATGAGCAGTTCTTC.

This clone was detected only once. The chain combines TRBV27 with TRBJ2-5, with D hard to call. Germline V gene data show CDR1 as MNHEY and CDR2 as SMNVEV (reference sequence). V was cut by 3 bases and J by 2 bases, with 7 bases left in between. The CDR3 runs to 13 residues. This chain's CDR3 is CASSFGTQETQYF. The CDR3 region has the DNA TGTGCCAGCAGTTTCGGCACACAAGAGACCCAGTACTTC.

The chain employs TRBV2 and TRBJ2-3; 7 bases match TRBD1. The CDR3 length is 13 residues. In germline, CDR1 is SNHLY, CDR2 FYNNEI. After removal of 7 bases from V and 7 bases from J, the junction contained 8 bases not matched to a gene. CDR3 DNA sequence: TGTGCCAGCAATTCCAGGGGGACAAATACGCAGTATTTT. This gives the protein CASNSRGTNTQYF.